This entry lists 5 T cell receptor beta chains sequenced from one sample in a study of tumor-infiltrating lymphocytes in primary liver carcinoma. Scientists recovered RNA and DNA together from about 20-30 mg of unsorted bulk tissue. A constant-region primer primed TCR beta cDNA synthesis from about 530 ng of total RNA. What produced the TCR beta libraries was three nested multiplex PCR rounds using slightly modified ARM-PCR. Running roughly 10 cycles apiece, the first two PCR rounds relied on TRBV1-TRBV30 forward primers together with a C-beta reverse primer. TCRdb ran MiXCR on the multiplex PCR reads and lists one entry per CDR3 protein. The data hold 50,000 to 70,000 distinct CDR3 sequences, with around 64% observed a single time. The sequenced sample was liver tumor tissue from sampling region 2. Subset defined: tumor region T2, inferior pole. These receptors all come from a man aged 40-49 years with primary liver carcinoma and hepatitis B virus infection.

The V gene is TRBV5-1, the J gene TRBJ2-7; D ambiguous. This CDR3 is 14 amino acids long. Germline loops: CDR1 SGHRS, CDR2 YFSETQ. Trimming left V 9 bases short and J 3 bases short, with 19 bases between. The CDR3 is CANSPYSVYYEQYF. DNA for the CDR3: TGCGCCAACAGTCCCTATTCAGTCTACTACGAGCAGTACTTC.

This clonotype came up a few times. A clone one base away is much larger, so this may be a read error. The chain couples TRBV7-9 to TRBJ1-5; no reliable D call. The CDR3 runs to 12 residues. Germline CDR1 SEHNR, CDR2 FQNEAQ (reference sequence). CDR3 amino acids: CANSPRRTPQHF. In DNA form, the CDR3 reads TGTGCCAACAGCCCACGACGAACTCCCCAGCATTTT.

A word on this clonotype: This may stem from a read error, because a much larger clone lies one nucleotide away. Here the CDR3 omits its conserved ending phenylalanine or tryptophan, so a read error is the likely source. This chain connects TRBV29-1 to TRBJ2-7; a possible D gene is TRBD2 (6 bases). CDR1 SQVTM and CDR2 ANQGSEA come from the germline V gene. CDR3 length: 13 residues. As DNA, the CDR3 is TGCGGCGTCACCGGGACTCTTGGGGGTGAGCAGTACTTA. Protein sequence: CGVTGTLGGEQYL.

In the case of this clonotype: The CDR3 does not end in the conserved phenylalanine or tryptophan, so this is likely a read error. The limits of the CDR3 on the DNA are not certain, so only TCRdb's listed CDR3 is given. This sequence joins TRBV6-8 and TRBJ2-2. From its first to its last residue, the CDR3 has 11 amino acids. Looked up from germline, CDR1 is MNHGY and CDR2 is SAAAGT. The CDR3: CASLDAGEMFV.

Of note for this clonotype: This may come from a read error, since a much larger clone is one base off. V gene TRBV7-9 combines with J gene TRBJ1-5; no clear D. The CDR3 sequence is 13 residues long. Germline assignment: CDR1 SEHNR and CDR2 FQNEAQ (reference sequence). This CDR3 reads CDSSREGNQPQHF. Here the CDR3 DNA reads TGTGACAGCAGCCGGGAGGGCAATCAGCCCCAGCATTTT.